The 23 T cell receptor beta chains in this list originate from one sample, sequenced in a study of regulatory T cells in long-lasting Graves disease. Time point of the sample: newly diagnosed GD, antithyroid drugs for less than 3 months. The TCR library was made from RNA extracted from PBMCs. The TCR beta library used iRepertoire HTBI primers with Arm-PCR amplification of CDR3. TCRdb ran MiXCR on the multiplex PCR reads and lists one entry per CDR3 protein. The sample has 300,000 to 450,000 distinct CDR3 sequences, 15% to 18% seen once. The sequences come from peripheral blood mononuclear cells (PBMCs), collected at new diagnosis, from a patient treated with antithyroid drugs. The receptors derive from a female donor with Graves disease.

This clonotype was found many times. V usage is TRBV27 and J usage is TRBJ2-1; possibly TRBD1 or TRBD2 for D (5 bases each). The germline V gene has CDR1 MNHEY and CDR2 SMNVEV (reference sequence). There are 18 residues in the CDR3. The V gene lost 2 bases and the J gene lost 1 base, with 18 bases spanning the gap. This chain's CDR3 is CASSLGRKTGPSYNEQFF. DNA of the CDR3: TGTGCCAGCAGTTTAGGGAGAAAAACAGGCCCTTCCTACAATGAGCAGTTCTTC.

Many counts were recorded for this clonotype. Since a much larger clone is just one base distant, this may be a read error. The J gene is TRBJ2-3, the V gene TRBV5-1; D possibly uses TRBD1 or TRBD2 (6 bases each). This CDR3 comprises 16 residues. Trimming cost V 0 bases and J 3 bases, with 14 bases left between them. Germline V gene data show CDR1 as SGHRS and CDR2 as YFSETQ. The CDR3 DNA reads as TGCGCCAGCAGCTTGGGGGGGGCTAGCGCGACAGATACGCAGTATTTT. This sequence encodes CASSLGGASATDTQYF.

The sample holds many counts of this clonotype. This chain joins TRBV2 and TRBJ2-1; D possibly corresponds to TRBD2 (5 bases). V lost 3 bases and J lost 12, with 12 bases in between. In germline, CDR1 is SNHLY, CDR2 FYNNEI. The CDR3 length is 12 residues. The DNA of the CDR3 is TGTGCCAGCAGTGAGGAGGTCCTGGGGCAGTTCTTC. Amino acid sequence: CASSEEVLGQFF.

Note on this clonotype: A junction boundary mismatches the germline segment, possibly from a read error. The CDR3 DNA is TGTGCCAGCATTGAAGGGGCGGGGACCTCCTACGAGCAGTACTTC. The encoded protein is CASIEGAGTSYEQYF. The chain employs TRBV2 and TRBJ2-7; possible D gene TRBD2, 6 bases. The CDR3 covers 15 residues. Germline CDR1 reads SNHLY; CDR2 reads FYNNEI.

This clonotype was observed at least ten times. The chain employs TRBV7-2 and TRBJ2-5; 9 nucleotides align to TRBD2. CDR1 SGHTA and CDR2 FQGNSA come from the germline V gene. V shed 3 bases, J shed 2 bases, and the junction held 4 bases outside the gene matches. The CDR3 loop spans 15 amino acids. The chain's CDR3 is CASSFQTSGQETQYF. The CDR3 coding sequence is TGTGCCAGCAGCTTTCAGACTAGCGGACAAGAGACCCAGTACTTC.

The V call is TRBV30, the J call TRBJ1-1, with no clear D. This CDR3 region has 15 residues. The germline V gene encodes CDR1 GTSNPN and CDR2 SVGIG (reference sequence). The V end was cut by 0 bases, the J end by 0 bases, with 11 bases between. The CDR3 loop reads CAWSVKRLMNTEAFF. In nucleotides, the CDR3 is TGTGCCTGGAGTGTAAAGAGATTAATGAACACTGAAGCTTTCTTT.

Comment on this clonotype: Just one base apart from a much larger clone, this may be a read error. The chain recombines TRBV6-2 or TRBV6-3 with TRBJ2-5; 11 nucleotides match TRBD2. The J call may not be correct, given that the DNA end is closer to TRBJ2-1. This CDR3 has 15 residues. Germline CDR1 and CDR2: MNHEY and SVGEGT. The CDR3 DNA sequence: TGTGCCAGCGGGCATTTAGCGGGGGGGAGCGAGGAGCAGTTCTTC. It specifies CASGHLAGGSEEQFF.

This clonotype was recorded at least ten times. This sequence joins TRBV11-2 and TRBJ2-1; D is perhaps TRBD1 (6 bases). CDR1 SGHAT and CDR2 FQNNGV come from the germline V gene. With 0 bases removed from V and 12 bases from J, the gap between germline ends came to 12 bases. CDR3 length: 13 amino acids. The DNA for the CDR3 is TGTGCCAGCAGCTTAGAGGAGTTAGGGGGGCAGTTCTTC. It translates to CASSLEELGGQFF.

This clonotype was seen repeatedly, ten times or more. The chain combines TRBV3-1 with TRBJ1-1; no clear D. The CDR3 covers 14 residues. Germline assignment: CDR1 LGHDT and CDR2 YNNKEL (reference sequence). With 6 bases removed from V and 0 bases from J, the gap between germline ends came to 11 bases. The CDR3 loop reads CASSPASLNTEAFF. CDR3 DNA sequence: TGTGCCAGCAGTCCCGCAAGTTTGAACACTGAAGCTTTCTTT.

This clonotype was counted at least ten times. V and J are TRBV20-1 and TRBJ2-1, with D possibly being TRBD1 (6 bases). This CDR3 is 13 amino acids long. Trimming cost V 5 bases and J 8 bases, with 16 bases left between them. Germline V gives CDR1 DFQATT, CDR2 SNEGSKA (reference sequence). The CDR3: CSAPLQQGYEQFF. CDR3 in DNA: TGCAGTGCTCCCCTCCAACAGGGATATGAGCAGTTCTTC.

The chain couples TRBV9 to TRBJ2-3, with D tentatively TRBD2 (7 bases). With 9 bases removed from V and 4 bases from J, the gap between germline ends came to 18 bases. Germline-derived CDR1 and CDR2 are SGDLS and YYNGEE. The CDR3 sequence is 14 residues long. The CDR3 DNA sequence: TGTGCCACCGCGAGGGGGGGGGCCGCAGATACGCAGTATTTT. Residues: CATARGGAADTQYF.

The chain couples TRBV28 to TRBJ1-5; D gene ambiguous. Trimming cost V 5 bases and J 0 bases, with 14 bases left between them. In germline, CDR1 is MDHEN, CDR2 SYDVKM. The CDR3 is 16 residues long. The CDR3 protein is CASSETPGSSNQPQHF. CDR3 nucleotide sequence: TGTGCCAGCAGTGAAACTCCCGGGAGTAGCAATCAGCCCCAGCATTTT. The whole variable domain, remainder taken from reference TRBV28 and TRBJ1-5, is DVKVTQSSRYLVKRTGEKVFLECVQDMDHENMFWYRQDPGLGLRLIYFSYDVKMKEKGDIPEGYSVSREKKERFSLILESASTNQTSMYLCASSETPGSSNQPQHFGDGTRLSIL.

This clonotype was observed a handful of times. The J gene is TRBJ1-5, the V gene TRBV19; possible D gene TRBD1, 5 bases. From germline, CDR1 is LNHDA and CDR2 SQIVND (reference sequence). This CDR3 has 15 amino acids. V gave up 3 bases and J gave up 9 bases, with 18 bases separating them. Here the CDR3 reads CASSIRGRAERPQHF. The CDR3 region has the DNA TGTGCCAGTAGTATCCGAGGCAGGGCGGAGAGGCCCCAGCATTTT.

The rearrangement links TRBV4-1 to TRBJ1-5; TRBD1 is a possible D gene (5 bases). The V end was cut by 4 bases, the J end by 0 bases, with 13 bases between. CDR3 length: 16 residues. Germline V lookup: CDR1 MGHRA, CDR2 YSYEKL. Here the CDR3 DNA reads TGCGCCAGCAGCCCCGGCGGGGGACCTAGCAATCAGCCCCAGCATTTT. The encoded protein is CASSPGGGPSNQPQHF.

Comments on this clonotype: A far larger clone lies a single base away; this is likely a read error. This chain joins TRBV7-2 and TRBJ2-7; TRBD1 or TRBD2 may be the D gene (5 bases each). The length of the CDR3 is 13 residues. CDR1 is SGHTA, CDR2 FQGNSA, per germline. The CDR3 region has the DNA TGTGCCAGCAGCGTAGGGGAGTCCTACAAGCAGTACTTC. Residues: CASSVGESYKQYF. The complete variable domain, with remaining parts taken from reference TRBV7-2 and TRBJ2-7, reads GAGVSQSPSNKVTEKGKDVELRCDPISGHTALYWYRQSLGQGLEFLIYFQGNSAPDKSGLPSDRFSAERTGGSVSTLTIQRTQQEDSAVYLCASSVGESYKQYFGPGTRLTVT.

The V call is TRBV15, the J call TRBJ2-1; D may be TRBD1 or TRBD2 (5 bases each). The CDR3 length is 13 residues. V was pared by 0 bases and J by 9 bases, with 9 bases between. CDR1 LNHNV and CDR2 YYDKDF come from the germline V gene (reference sequence). The CDR3, as DNA: TGTGCCACCAGCAGAGATATTGGGACTGAGCAGTTCTTC. Its translation is CATSRDIGTEQFF.

This clonotype has just a few counts. This rearrangement joins TRBV5-1 to TRBJ2-1; 11 bases are a match to TRBD2. This CDR3 region has 18 residues. V lost 4 bases, J lost 2 bases, and 11 bases stayed unmatched. Looked up from germline, CDR1 is SGHRS and CDR2 is YFSETQ. This chain's CDR3 is CASSTRLAGQSAYNEQFF. DNA of the CDR3: TGCGCCAGCAGCACCCGACTAGCGGGACAATCGGCCTACAATGAGCAGTTCTTC.

This clonotype was observed many times. The chain links TRBV7-3 to TRBJ2-3, with TRBD2 matching over 10 bases. The junction had 8 bases not matched to a gene; V was cut back by 2 bases and J by 6 bases. The CDR3 consists of 16 residues. Germline V CDR1 and CDR2: SGHTA, FQGTGA. CDR3 residues: CASSLSSSGRRDTQYF. The CDR3, as DNA: TGTGCCAGCAGCTTATCCTCTAGCGGGAGAAGGGATACGCAGTATTTT.

On this clonotype: One base away lies a much larger clone, so this may be a sequencing read error. This chain links TRBV6-1 with TRBJ2-7, with TRBD1 identical over 9 bases. The CDR3 length is 14 residues. Germline CDR1 MNHNS, CDR2 SASEGT. As DNA, the CDR3 is TGTGCCAGCACCATGGGCGGGACAGGGTCCGAGCAGTGCTTC. Translated: CASTMGGTGSEQCF.

Many counts were recorded for this clonotype. V gene TRBV7-9 combines with J gene TRBJ2-5, with D unclear. The CDR3 totals 12 residues. The germline V gene encodes CDR1 SEHNR and CDR2 FQNEAQ (reference sequence). With 0 bases removed from V and 5 bases from J, the gap between germline ends came to 4 bases. The CDR3 region is CASSLASETQYF. The DNA of the CDR3 is TGTGCCAGCAGCTTAGCTAGTGAGACCCAGTACTTC.

This clonotype has at least ten counts. The chain joins TRBV12-3 or TRBV12-4 to TRBJ2-2; D ambiguous. Trimming removed 5 bases at V and 6 bases at J, with 10 bases between. The CDR3 has 13 residues. CDR3 nucleotides: TGTGCCAGCAGTCCGACCTGGGCCGGGGAGCTGTTTTTT. It yields the protein CASSPTWAGELFF.

In this sample, this clonotype turned up many times. CDR3 nucleotide sequence: TGCAGTTTTCCCGCCGACAGTAGAACGGTCACTGAAGCTTTCTTT. It yields the protein CSFPADSRTVTEAFF. The J gene is TRBJ1-1, the V gene TRBV20-1; D perhaps matches TRBD1 (5 bases). The CDR3 totals 15 residues. The V gene lost 8 bases and the J gene lost 4 bases, with 23 bases spanning the gap. CDR1 is DFQATT, CDR2 SNEGSKA, per germline (reference sequence).

This clonotype was detected many times. The chain has TRBV7-3 and TRBJ2-1, with D tentatively TRBD1 or TRBD2 (5 bases each). Trimming removed 3 bases from V and 6 bases from J, with 15 bases in between. Germline CDR1 is SGHTA and CDR2 is FQGTGA. The CDR3 is 15 amino acids. Here the CDR3 reads CASSFRALGRNEQFF. The DNA of the CDR3 is TGTGCCAGCAGCTTCCGGGCCCTGGGACGCAATGAGCAGTTCTTC.